This TCR beta chain is drawn from a study of blood T cell repertoires in COVID-19. Turning to the study itself: The analysed material was cDNA or gDNA that came from T cells, B-cell-depleted T cells, or PBMCs.

Clones were sequenced by immunoSEQ multiplex PCR, and TCRdb holds only the in-frame ones, with some missing. The sample lists nearly 80,000 clones; 75% to 95% were seen once. CDR1 is LNHDA, CDR2 SQIVND, per germline (reference sequence). The CDR3 runs 15 residues. V was trimmed by 10 bases and J by 0 bases, leaving 15 bases between them. The receptor was derived from a woman older than 75 with acute or convalescent COVID-19. The sequenced sample was peripheral blood. The chain combines TRBV19 with TRBJ2-2; no definite D call. The CDR3, as DNA: TGTGCCACCCGAGGAGAACGAACGAACACCGGGGAGCTGTTTTTT. It yields the protein CATRGERTNTGELFF.